This entry lists 29 T cell receptor beta chains sequenced from one sample in a study of T cells in women clearing cervical HPV infection. Measured with immunoSEQ multiplex PCR; TCRdb has only the in-frame clones, and not every one. Its clone listing holds approximately 39,000 clones. Source material: blood buffy coat. These receptors all stem from a woman between 18 and 75 years old with a cervical HPV16 infection that either progressed to CIN3+ or cleared (not recorded which).

As to this clone: From the germline J gene comes the end of the CDR3, since the read stops 3 residues before it. V and J are TRBV30 and TRBJ1-1, with D unresolved. Germline V lookup: CDR1 GTSNPN, CDR2 SVGIG (reference sequence). CDR3 length equals 14 residues. CDR3 protein: CAWSGREGSAEAFF. The covered CDR3 bases are TGTGCCTGGAGTGGTCGAGAAGGGTCAGCCGAA.

About this clone: The read stops 3 residues short of the end of the CDR3; the missing end is completed from the germline J gene. J is TRBJ1-4 and V is TRBV5-5, with 10 bases that match TRBD1. The V gene end was trimmed by 3 bases and the J gene end by 8 bases; junction bases not matched to a gene: 4. The CDR3 loop spans 14 amino acids. CDR1 is SGHKS, CDR2 YYEKEE, per germline (reference sequence). Incomplete CDR3 DNA: TGTGCCAGCAGCTGGACAGGGGGTACCGAAAAA. This codes for CASSWTGGTEK. The full CDR3 is CASSWTGGTEKLFF.

With regard to this clone: The read stops 3 residues short of the end of the CDR3; the missing end is completed from the germline J gene. The chain has TRBV5-1 and TRBJ1-2; TRBD1 matches 7 bases. Germline lookup yields CDR1 SGHRS and CDR2 YFSETQ. The CDR3 consists of 15 residues. Unmatched junction bases numbered 9, after V lost 1 base and J lost 6 bases. CDR3 region: CASSLSPTGVDGYTF. Partial CDR3 DNA: TGCGCCAGCAGCTTGAGCCCAACAGGGGTCGATGGC.

On this clone itself: The CDR3 end lies 3 residues beyond the end of the read and is filled in from the germline J gene. The chain joins TRBV23-1 to TRBJ1-5; 7 nucleotides align to TRBD1. TRBV23-1 is an ORF, and what it does is uncertain. This CDR3 spans 22 amino acids. Germline trimming cut 0 bases from V and 0 bases from J; bases unmatched to any gene: 20. The sequenced CDR3 bases are TGCGCCAGCAGTCAATCGGTTGGCAGGGGGTACCTATTTTTTCATAGCAATCAGCCC. Translated: CASSQSVGRGYLFFHSNQP. The full-length CDR3 reads as CASSQSVGRGYLFFHSNQPQHF.

Comments on this clone: The observed sequence ends 3 residues before the CDR3 terminus, with the missing tail filled in from the germline J gene. V gene TRBV5-1 combines with J gene TRBJ1-5; D call uncertain. The V gene lost 0 bases and the J gene lost 4 bases, with 14 bases spanning the gap. This CDR3 has 16 amino acids. The germline V gene has CDR1 SGHRS and CDR2 YFSETQ. The CDR3 reads CASSLAPTSGNQPQHF. The DNA read from the CDR3 is TGCGCCAGCAGCTTGGCCCCAACTAGCGGAAATCAGCCC.

For this clone: The read falls 3 residues short of the CDR3 end, and the missing part is taken from the germline J gene. J is TRBJ1-2 and V is TRBV18; possible D gene TRBD1, 6 bases. Germline assignment: CDR1 KGHSH and CDR2 LQKENI. This CDR3 contains 16 residues. Trimming left V 4 bases short and J 6 bases short, with 21 bases between. This chain's CDR3 is CASSQTRSTGGDGYTF. CDR3 DNA, as far as it was read: TGTGCCAGCTCACAAACCCGTTCGACAGGTGGGGATGGC.

To note about this clone: The read gets to within 3 residues of the CDR3 end, and the germline J gene fills in the rest. J is TRBJ2-7 and V is TRBV18; the D is unclear. CDR3 size: 15 residues. The V end lost 2 bases, the J end lost 3 bases, and 14 bases lay between the germline ends. Germline CDR1 KGHSH, CDR2 LQKENI. CDR3 in amino acids: CASSPNGAKGYEQYF. CDR3 bases read: TGTGCCAGCTCACCAAACGGAGCAAAGGGCTACGAG. Looking up the rest from reference TRBV18 and TRBJ2-7 gives the full variable domain: NAGVMQNPRHLVRRRGQEARLRCSPMKGHSHVYWYRQLPEEGLKFMVYLQKENIIDESGMPKERFSAEFPKEGPSILRIQQVVRGDSAAYFCASSPNGAKGYEQYFGPGTRLTVT.

A remark on this clone: The read ends 3 residues shy of where the CDR3 ends; the end is completed using the germline J gene. This chain connects TRBV7-2 to TRBJ2-1, with no clear D. The germline V gene has CDR1 SGHTA and CDR2 FQGNSA. Trimming shortened V by 1 base and J by 4 bases, and 8 bases separated the two germline ends. CDR3 size: 14 residues. CDR3 amino acids: CASSLGAGYNEQFF. CDR3 bases read: TGTGCCAGCAGCTTAGGGGCAGGTTACAATGAG.

Points on this clone: The DNA ends 3 residues before the CDR3 does, and the rest of the CDR3 is filled in from the germline J gene. The chain carries TRBV7-2 and TRBJ1-1; D is uncertain. Germline CDR1 is SGHTA and CDR2 is FQGNSA. The CDR3 length is 15 residues. The germline V and J ends were trimmed by 7 bases and 0 bases, with 15 bases remaining between them. This chain's CDR3 is CASILKKTLNTEAFF. Partial CDR3 DNA: TGTGCCAGCATCCTAAAAAAAACCCTGAACACTGAA.

As for this clone: Read coverage stops 3 residues before the CDR3 terminus; the germline J gene supplies the remainder. The chain links TRBV6-2 or TRBV6-3 to TRBJ2-6, with unresolved D. This CDR3 is 15 amino acids long. V lost 6 bases, J lost 2 bases, and 11 bases lay in between. Germline lookup yields CDR1 MNHEY and CDR2 SVGEGT. CDR3 sequence reads: CASSATRAGANVLTF. The covered CDR3 bases are TGTGCCAGCAGCGCGACCCGGGCTGGGGCCAACGTC.

The part of the CDR3 DNA that was read is TGTGCCAGCAGCCCCAGGGGGCGGAACACTGAA. Amino acid sequence: CASSPRGRNTE. The whole CDR3 reads CASSPRGRNTEAFF. The rearrangement joins TRBV7-8 to TRBJ1-1; 8 bases map to TRBD1. Read sequence stops 3 residues before the CDR3 end, and the germline J gene provides the missing end. The germline V gene has CDR1 SGHVS and CDR2 FQNEAQ. V lost 5 bases to trimming and J lost 1 base; unmatched junction nucleotides: 3. CDR3 length: 14 amino acids.

A word on this clone: The read ends 3 residues early relative to the CDR3; the germline J gene fills the gap. The chain couples TRBV20-1 to TRBJ1-1; possibly TRBD1 for D (5 bases). This CDR3 region has 15 residues. From germline, CDR1 is DFQATT and CDR2 SNEGSKA (reference sequence). The CDR3 sequence: CSARVPTRARSWAFF. CDR3 bases read: TGCAGTGCTAGAGTCCCCACCAGGGCACGTTCATGG.

Of note for this clone: The DNA ends 3 residues before the CDR3 does, and the rest of the CDR3 is filled in from the germline J gene. V gene TRBV2 combines with J gene TRBJ2-5; the match to TRBD2 covers 7 bases. The CDR3 runs to 13 residues. V gave up 9 bases and J gave up 3 bases; unmatched junction bases: 7. CDR1 is SNHLY, CDR2 FYNNEI, per germline. CDR3 region: CASWTLAKETQYF. Incomplete CDR3 DNA: TGTGCCAGTTGGACACTAGCGAAAGAGACC.

As concerns this clone: The sequence runs out 3 residues before the end of the CDR3; the remainder is reconstructed from the germline J gene. This chain connects TRBV4-1 to TRBJ1-4, with 7 bases lining up with TRBD1. Trimming cost V 7 bases and J 4 bases; bases outside gene matches: 9. In germline, CDR1 is MGHRA, CDR2 YSYEKL. This CDR3 comprises 15 residues. Partial CDR3 DNA: TGCGCCAGCACCGTTGGAGACAGGGATAATGAAAAA. This sequence encodes CASTVGDRDNEK. The full-length CDR3 reads as CASTVGDRDNEKLFF.

For this clone: The missing CDR3 end, 3 residues past where the read stops, is filled in from the germline J gene. This chain links TRBV6-2 or TRBV6-3 with TRBJ1-1, with 9 bases aligning to TRBD1. The CDR3 has 14 residues. Per germline, CDR1 MNHEY and CDR2 SVGEGT. Germline trimming cut 4 bases from V and 5 bases from J; bases unmatched to any gene: 5. The DNA read from the CDR3 is TGTGCCAGCAGTTTCAGGACAGGGGAAACTGAA. It specifies CASSFRTGETE. The full CDR3 protein is CASSFRTGETEAFF.

Worth noting for this clone: The read falls 3 residues short of the CDR3 end, and the missing part is taken from the germline J gene. V gene TRBV5-1 combines with J gene TRBJ2-5; TRBD1 matches 7 bases. Germline CDR1 SGHRS, CDR2 YFSETQ. The CDR3 sequence is 15 residues long. V trimming: 7 bases; J trimming: 3 bases; junction bases outside the gene matches: 12. CDR3 sequence reads: CASGGQSPVKETQYF. CDR3 DNA (partial): TGCGCCAGCGGGGGACAGAGTCCAGTTAAAGAGACC.

On this clone itself: From the germline J gene comes the end of the CDR3, since the read stops 3 residues before it. This sequence joins TRBV6-2 or TRBV6-3 and TRBJ1-1, with D possibly being TRBD1 (5 bases). Trimming removed 6 bases at V and 1 base at J, with 9 bases between. Germline lookup yields CDR1 MNHEY and CDR2 SVGEGT. This CDR3 has 13 amino acids. The sequenced CDR3 bases are TGTGCCAGCAGGGACACCCGGAACACTGAA. Encoded protein: CASRDTRNTE. The full CDR3 reads CASRDTRNTEAFF.

As regards this clone: The read terminates 3 residues before the CDR3 end, so the remaining end is supplied by the germline J gene. This chain connects TRBV28 to TRBJ2-4; a possible D gene is TRBD1 (6 bases). V lost 6 bases and J lost 6, with 15 bases in between. The CDR3 runs to 14 residues. CDR1 is MDHEN, CDR2 SYDVKM, per germline. The CDR3 spells CASSSGTPRNIQYF. The covered CDR3 bases are TGTGCCAGCAGCTCCGGGACACCACGAAACATT.

With respect to this clone: The CDR3 goes on 3 residues after the read ends, and that part is filled in from the germline J gene. The genes are TRBV4-1 and TRBJ2-1; 8 nucleotides match TRBD2. CDR1 and CDR2 (germline): MGHRA, YSYEKL. V dropped 4 bases and J dropped 0; count of bases not matched to a gene: 8. CDR3 size: 17 residues. CDR3 DNA, as far as it was read: TGCGCCAGCAGCCCGGGAGGGGGACCCGGCTCCTACAATGAG. It codes for CASSPGGGPGSYNE. From start to end, the CDR3 is CASSPGGGPGSYNEQFF.

A remark on this clone: The CDR3 end falls 3 residues outside the read, so it is completed with the germline J gene. The chain employs TRBV7-2 and TRBJ2-2; the D call may be TRBD1 or TRBD2 (5 bases each). Trimming left V 0 bases short and J 4 bases short, with 15 bases between. The germline V gene has CDR1 SGHTA and CDR2 FQGNSA. CDR3 length equals 17 residues. This CDR3 is CASSLATEGWGTGELFF. The CDR3 DNA, read in part, is TGTGCCAGCAGCTTAGCGACAGAGGGATGGGGCACCGGGGAG.

Concerning this clone: The CDR3 end is not reached by the read, which stops 3 residues before it; the germline J gene fills it in. The chain combines TRBV11-2 with TRBJ2-5; 7 bases align to TRBD1. Germline CDR1 reads SGHAT; CDR2 reads FQNNGV. Trimming removed 8 bases from V and 6 bases from J; junction bases left unmatched: 12. The CDR3 runs to 14 residues. The covered CDR3 bases are TGTGCCAGCGCCCCCCCCACAGGGGTTAAGACC. Protein product: CASAPPTGVKT. The CDR3 reads in full as CASAPPTGVKTQYF.

Remarks on this clone: The read falls 3 residues short of the CDR3 end, and the missing part is taken from the germline J gene. J is TRBJ2-7 and V is TRBV20-1; D remains ambiguous. V lost 1 base, J lost 6 bases, and 10 bases lay in between. Germline V gives CDR1 DFQATT, CDR2 SNEGSKA (reference sequence). The CDR3 sequence is 12 residues long. The CDR3 region is CSARASSREQYF. The sequenced part of the CDR3 DNA is TGCAGTGCTAGAGCTAGTTCTCGCGAG.

In regard to this clone: The sequenced fragment ends 3 residues before the CDR3 boundary, so the rest is inferred from the germline J gene. The chain has TRBV18 and TRBJ1-2; a weak D match, TRBD1 (6 bases). V dropped 0 bases and J dropped 7 bases, with 15 bases sitting between them. The CDR3 extends over 15 amino acids. Germline CDR1 KGHSH, CDR2 LQKENI. The part of the CDR3 DNA that was read is TGTGCCAGCTCACCACCAGTCTCGGACAGAAGTGGC. Its protein is CASSPPVSDRSG. The full CDR3 is CASSPPVSDRSGYTF. Full variable domain (rest looked up from reference TRBV18 and TRBJ1-2): NAGVMQNPRHLVRRRGQEARLRCSPMKGHSHVYWYRQLPEEGLKFMVYLQKENIIDESGMPKERFSAEFPKEGPSILRIQQVVRGDSAAYFCASSPPVSDRSGYTFGSGTRLTVV.

Points on this clone: The CDR3 end lies 3 residues beyond the end of the read and is filled in from the germline J gene. This chain connects TRBV5-1 to TRBJ2-7, with a tentative D call TRBD1 (6 bases). Germline V gene lookup returns CDR1 SGHRS and CDR2 YFSETQ. The CDR3 runs to 13 residues. Trimming took 3 bases from V and 2 from J, leaving 9 bases between them. CDR3: CASSSEGAYEQYF. The sequenced CDR3 bases are TGCGCCAGCAGCTCTGAGGGGGCCTACGAG.

Comments on this clone: The read terminates 3 residues before the CDR3 end, so the remaining end is supplied by the germline J gene. The chain joins TRBV6-2 or TRBV6-3 to TRBJ2-7, with TRBD2 matching over 10 bases. CDR3 length equals 17 residues. Trimming removed 6 bases from V and 3 bases from J; junction bases left unmatched: 14. Germline V gives CDR1 MNHEY, CDR2 SVGEGT. CDR3 in amino acids: CASSSPAGAGGDYEQYF. The sequenced CDR3 bases are TGTGCCAGCAGCTCCCCCGCGGGAGCGGGAGGGGACTACGAG.

Concerning this clone itself: The CDR3 end is not reached by the read, which stops 3 residues before it; the germline J gene fills it in. The chain joins TRBV7-2 to TRBJ1-2, with 8 positions matching TRBD1. V shed 4 bases and J 4 bases; nucleotides not matched to a gene: 5. The CDR3 loop spans 14 amino acids. CDR1 is SGHTA, CDR2 FQGNSA, per germline. CDR3 sequence reads: CASSSTGTGYGYTF. The part of the CDR3 DNA that was read is TGTGCCAGCAGCTCGACCGGGACAGGCTATGGC.

About this clone: The CDR3 end falls 3 residues outside the read, so it is completed with the germline J gene. V is TRBV28 and J is TRBJ2-5; D unresolved. This CDR3 comprises 13 residues. Germline V gene data show CDR1 as MDHEN and CDR2 as SYDVKM. V was shortened by 3 bases and J by 5 bases, with 10 bases between the two germline ends. The DNA read from the CDR3 is TGTGCCAGCAGTTTTGTAGTTTTGGAGACC. Amino acid sequence: CASSFVVLET. The whole CDR3 is CASSFVVLETQYF.

As regards this clone: The missing CDR3 end, 3 residues past where the read stops, is filled in from the germline J gene. V gene TRBV5-1 combines with J gene TRBJ2-3; 8 nucleotides agree with TRBD1. The junction had 10 bases not matched to a gene; V was cut back by 4 bases and J by 0 bases. Germline V gene sequence: CDR1 SGHRS, CDR2 YFSETQ. The CDR3 has 17 residues. The CDR3 here is CASSAGQGYSSTDTQYF. Incomplete CDR3 DNA: TGCGCCAGCAGCGCAGGACAGGGTTATTCTAGCACAGATACG.

The CDR3 region is CAIRDRGSTEAFF. The sequenced CDR3 bases are TGTGCCATCAGAGACAGGGGGAGCACTGAA. The genes are TRBV10-3 and TRBJ1-1; 9 nucleotides align to TRBD1. The CDR3 goes on 3 residues after the read ends, and that part is filled in from the germline J gene. The V and J ends lost 6 bases and 4 bases, in that order; junction bases with no gene match: 3. CDR1 and CDR2 (germline): ENHRY, SYGVKD. The CDR3 consists of 13 residues.